This TCR beta chain is from a study of T cells in Graves' hyperthyroidism and ophthalmopathy. This clonotype was seen only a few times. V gave up 0 bases and J gave up 2 bases, with 22 bases separating them. CDR1 MNHEY and CDR2 SVGAGI come from the germline V gene. The CDR3 has 19 residues. Amplification targeted TCR beta CDR3 regions from RNA transcripts. An initial round of RT-PCR targeting the TCR CDR3 relied on the HTBI primer set. Via MiXCR, TCRdb re-called the multiplex PCR reads, giving one row per CDR3 protein. This table has about 500,000 distinct CDR3 sequences, about 16% appearing once. This TCR was sampled from a woman in her 30s with Graves' ophthalmopathy. The V gene is TRBV6-5, the J gene TRBJ1-1; a possible D gene is TRBD1 (5 bases). The sequenced sample consisted of blood. The CDR3 spells CASSYSSLGAGWINTEAFF. The CDR3 region has the DNA TGTGCCAGCAGTTACTCGAGCCTAGGGGCAGGGTGGATTAACACTGAAGCTTTCTTT.